These 24 T cell receptor beta chains originate from one sample sequenced in a study of blood T cell repertoires in COVID-19. Profiling relied on immunoSEQ multiplex PCR, and the TCRdb table lists in-frame clones only, not all of them. The sample records about 220,000 clones, about 80% being singletons. What was sequenced was peripheral blood. The source is a woman aged 55-70 years with acute or convalescent COVID-19.

The J gene is TRBJ1-1, the V gene TRBV5-4; D is ambiguous. The CDR3 is 13 residues long. V shed 0 bases and J shed 4 bases, with 7 bases lying between them. The germline V gene encodes CDR1 SGHNT and CDR2 YYREEE (reference sequence). The CDR3 protein is CASSLDPITEAFF. CDR3 sequence (DNA): TGTGCCAGCAGCTTGGATCCCATCACTGAAGCTTTCTTT.

The table lists this clone with a few counts. Other DNA sequences of this sample code for an identical CDR3. This chain joins TRBV19 and TRBJ2-1; the match to TRBD2 covers 13 bases. Germline CDR1 LNHDA, CDR2 SQIVND (reference sequence). CDR3 length equals 13 residues. Trimming removed 9 bases from V and 7 bases from J; junction bases left unmatched: 3. CDR3 sequence (DNA): TGTGCCAGCCGACTAGCGGGGGGAAATGAGCAGTTCTTC. It translates to CASRLAGGNEQFF.

The gene calls are TRBV6-5 and TRBJ1-1; tentatively, D is TRBD1 (5 bases). The CDR3 is made up of 15 amino acids. Trimming removed 4 bases at V and 0 bases at J, with 12 bases between. Germline CDR1 is MNHEY and CDR2 is SVGAGI. CDR3 nucleotide sequence: TGTGCCAGCAGTTTAACGGGACTGATGAACACTGAAGCTTTCTTT. It specifies CASSLTGLMNTEAFF.

This sequence joins TRBV3-1 (or the pseudogene TRBV3-2) and TRBJ2-7; the D gene is possibly TRBD1 (5 bases). Germline V gives CDR1 LGHDT, CDR2 YNNKEL (reference sequence). Trimming removed 6 bases at V and 2 bases at J, with 17 bases between. The CDR3 extends over 15 amino acids. The CDR3 DNA follows: TGTGCCAGCAGTTTTAGCCGGACACTGACCTACGAGCAGTACTTC. Encoded protein: CASSFSRTLTYEQYF.

The chain joins TRBV28 to TRBJ2-7, with a weak D call TRBD1 (6 bases). Germline V gene data show CDR1 as MDHEN and CDR2 as SYDVKM. The CDR3 extends over 13 amino acids. The V gene lost 5 bases and the J gene lost 6 bases, with 14 bases spanning the gap. CDR3 amino acids: CASSLGQQGEQYF. Written as DNA, the CDR3 is TGTGCCAGCAGTCTTGGACAGCAAGGCGAGCAGTACTTC.

This rearrangement joins TRBV28 to TRBJ1-4; possibly TRBD1 for D (5 bases). Germline V gene sequence: CDR1 MDHEN, CDR2 SYDVKM. The CDR3 runs 15 residues. V dropped 2 bases and J dropped 4 bases, with 11 bases sitting between them. In nucleotides, the CDR3 is TGTGCCAGCAGTTTAATTGGTACAGGTAATGAAAAACTGTTTTTT. Translated: CASSLIGTGNEKLFF.

The chain has TRBV7-2 and TRBJ1-2, with D unresolved. Trimming removed 2 bases at V and 4 bases at J, with 11 bases between. CDR1 and CDR2 (germline): SGHTA, FQGNSA. The CDR3 runs to 14 residues. The CDR3 sequence is CASSLQVNLYGYTF. CDR3 DNA: TGTGCCAGCAGCTTACAGGTGAACCTCTATGGCTACACCTTC.

The rearrangement joins TRBV25-1 to TRBJ2-1, with TRBD1 matching 7 bases. Germline-derived CDR1 and CDR2 are MGHDK and SYGVNS. CDR3 size: 13 residues. V lost 8 bases and J lost 1; bases outside the gene matches: 2. The CDR3 DNA reads TGTGCCAGCGGACAGGATTCCTACAATGAGCAGTTCTTC. Encoded protein: CASGQDSYNEQFF.

The chain combines TRBV19 with TRBJ1-1, with D possibly being TRBD1 (6 bases). Trimming removed 6 bases at V and 4 bases at J, with 18 bases between. Per the germline V gene, CDR1 is LNHDA and CDR2 is SQIVND (reference sequence). This CDR3 is built from 15 residues. This chain's CDR3 is CASRPGHALGTEAFF. Written as DNA, the CDR3 is TGTGCCAGTAGACCGGGACATGCGCTTGGCACTGAAGCTTTCTTT.

The chain couples TRBV7-9 to TRBJ2-3, with TRBD1 identical over 8 bases. CDR3 size: 15 residues. Germline values: CDR1 SEHNR, CDR2 FQNEAQ (reference sequence). V was pared by 2 bases and J by 3 bases, with 4 bases of the junction left unmatched. The CDR3 DNA follows: TGTGCCAGCAGCTTAAGGACAGGGATGACAGATACGCAGTATTTT. It encodes CASSLRTGMTDTQYF.

V usage is TRBV3-1 (or the pseudogene TRBV3-2) and J usage is TRBJ1-1; TRBD1 matches 10 bases. Trimming removed 4 bases from V and 1 base from J; junction bases left unmatched: 9. From germline, CDR1 is LGHDT and CDR2 YNNKEL (reference sequence). There are 17 residues in the CDR3. The CDR3 reads CASSLRQGAKRNTEAFF. The CDR3 coding sequence is TGTGCCAGCAGCCTTAGACAGGGGGCGAAACGGAACACTGAAGCTTTCTTT.

This clone has only a few counts. The chain carries TRBV6-6 and TRBJ1-1; D is possibly TRBD1 (6 bases). V was trimmed by 7 bases and J by 2 bases, leaving 8 bases between them. This CDR3 is built from 12 residues. Germline V gene data show CDR1 as MNHNY and CDR2 as SVGAGI (reference sequence). In DNA, the CDR3 is TGTGCCAGCAAGGGGGTAAACACTGAAGCTTTCTTT. This sequence encodes CASKGVNTEAFF.

V usage is TRBV4-1 and J usage is TRBJ2-3; D may be TRBD2 (6 bases). In germline, CDR1 is MGHRA, CDR2 YSYEKL. The CDR3 consists of 14 residues. Deletions cut 2 bases from V and 3 bases from J, with 9 bases between. CDR3 loop: CASSQRDFTDTQYF. CDR3 DNA sequence: TGCGCCAGCAGCCAACGGGACTTTACAGATACGCAGTATTTT.

The genes are TRBV3-1 (or the pseudogene TRBV3-2) and TRBJ1-6, with D possibly matching TRBD1 (5 bases). Between the trimmed V and J ends, which lost 5 bases and 8 bases, there was a span of 10 bases. CDR1 LGHDT and CDR2 YNNKEL come from the germline V gene (reference sequence). CDR3 length: 13 residues. The CDR3 spells CASSSQGYSPLHF. As DNA, the CDR3 is TGTGCCAGCAGCTCCCAGGGTTATTCACCCCTCCACTTT.

The chain combines TRBV4-1 with TRBJ2-1, with 8 bases fitting TRBD1. The V segment lost 3 bases and the J segment 3 bases; nucleotides outside the gene matches: 7. CDR1 and CDR2 from the germline V gene are MGHRA and YSYEKL. This CDR3 contains 16 residues. The CDR3 nucleotides are TGCGCCAGCAGCCAGGTGACAGGGGACGTCTACAATGAGCAGTTCTTC. Its protein product is CASSQVTGDVYNEQFF.

The V call is TRBV11-2, the J call TRBJ1-2; 9 nucleotides agree with TRBD1. The germline V gene has CDR1 SGHAT and CDR2 FQNNGV. V trimming: 4 bases; J trimming: 4 bases; junction bases outside the gene matches: 7. This CDR3 has 15 residues. The CDR3 DNA is TGTGCCAGCAGCTCAGGCCCGGACAGGGGCTATGGCTACACCTTC. As protein: CASSSGPDRGYGYTF.

This clone was seen a handful of times. The J gene is TRBJ1-2, the V gene TRBV6-5, with D hard to call. The CDR3 spans 13 residues. Trimming took 6 bases from V and 4 from J, leaving 12 bases between them. CDR1 and CDR2 from the germline V gene are MNHEY and SVGAGI. CDR3 protein: CASSLSPVYGYTF. The CDR3 nucleotides read TGTGCCAGCAGCCTAAGTCCCGTCTATGGCTACACCTTC.

The chain recombines TRBV3-1 (or the pseudogene TRBV3-2) with TRBJ1-2, with D unclear. The CDR3 totals 13 residues. Germline V gene sequence: CDR1 LGHDT, CDR2 YNNKEL (reference sequence). Between the trimmed V and J ends, which lost 2 bases and 4 bases, there was a span of 8 bases. In DNA, the CDR3 is TGTGCCAGCAGCCAATCTACTATCTATGGCTACACCTTC. Its translation is CASSQSTIYGYTF.

The chain links TRBV6-2 or TRBV6-3 to TRBJ1-6, with unresolved D. CDR1 is MNHEY, CDR2 SVGEGT, per germline. The V and J ends lost 2 bases and 6 bases respectively, with 11 bases between them. This CDR3 region has 15 residues. As DNA, the CDR3 is TGTGCCAGCAGTTACAGGGCGGGTGGTAATTCACCCCTCCACTTT. Its protein product is CASSYRAGGNSPLHF.

The chain joins TRBV10-3 to TRBJ1-2, with D possibly TRBD1 on 5 matching bases. Germline V gene lookup returns CDR1 ENHRY and CDR2 SYGVKD. There are 13 residues in the CDR3. V was trimmed by 10 bases and J by 2 bases, leaving 14 bases between them. The CDR3 DNA follows: TGTGCCACCGGCTCCGGGGGGAACTATGGCTACACCTTC. Amino acid sequence: CATGSGGNYGYTF.

The chain uses TRBV7-2 and TRBJ1-2; TRBD1 is a possible D gene (6 bases). The CDR3 extends over 15 amino acids. Germline V gives CDR1 SGHTA, CDR2 FQGNSA. Trimming left V 5 bases short and J 8 bases short, with 21 bases between. CDR3 nucleotides: TGTGCCAGCAGCGTTAACACAGGGATCGTGGAGGGCTACACCTTC. It codes for CASSVNTGIVEGYTF.

J is TRBJ2-7 and V is TRBV11-2; TRBD2 aligns across 13 bases. V trimming: 1 base; J trimming: 5 bases; junction bases outside the gene matches: 5. Germline assignment: CDR1 SGHAT and CDR2 FQNNGV. The length of the CDR3 is 16 residues. The CDR3 is CASSLGKTSGGNEQYF. DNA for the CDR3: TGTGCCAGCAGCTTAGGCAAGACTAGCGGGGGGAACGAGCAGTACTTC.

V usage is TRBV9 and J usage is TRBJ2-3; weak D call: TRBD1 (5 bases). Deletions cut 4 bases from V and 5 bases from J, with 17 bases between. This CDR3 region has 15 residues. The germline gives CDR1 SGDLS, CDR2 YYNGEE. The CDR3 here is CASSLDTRNQDTQYF. As DNA, the CDR3 is TGTGCCAGCAGCCTGGACACGCGGAATCAAGATACGCAGTATTTT.

The chain recombines TRBV7-6 with TRBJ2-3; 12 nucleotides match TRBD2. J was trimmed by 3 bases and V by 1 base; bases with no gene match: 5. Looked up from germline, CDR1 is SGHVS and CDR2 is FNYEAQ. CDR3 size: 17 residues. The chain's CDR3 is CASSLEASGGVTDTQYF. CDR3 sequence (DNA): TGTGCCAGCAGCTTAGAGGCTAGCGGGGGGGTAACAGATACGCAGTATTTT.